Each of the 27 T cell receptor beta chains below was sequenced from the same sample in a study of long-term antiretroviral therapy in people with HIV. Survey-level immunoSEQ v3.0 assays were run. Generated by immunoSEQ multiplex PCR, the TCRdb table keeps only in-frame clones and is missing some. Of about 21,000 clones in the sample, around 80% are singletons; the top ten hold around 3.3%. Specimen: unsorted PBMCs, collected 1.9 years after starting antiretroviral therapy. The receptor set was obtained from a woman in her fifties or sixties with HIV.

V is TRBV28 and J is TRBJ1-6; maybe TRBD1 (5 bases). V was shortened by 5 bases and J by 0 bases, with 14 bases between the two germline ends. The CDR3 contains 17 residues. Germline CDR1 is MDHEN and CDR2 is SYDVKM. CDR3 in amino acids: CASSPGTYSSYNSPLHF. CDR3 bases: TGTGCCAGCAGTCCTGGGACCTATAGCTCCTATAATTCACCCCTCCACTTT.

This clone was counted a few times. The CDR3 here is CASSSGTAGLTYEQYF. CDR3 DNA: TGTGCCAGCAGCTCGGGGACGGCGGGGCTTACCTACGAGCAGTACTTC. The chain couples TRBV7-9 to TRBJ2-7, with D tentatively TRBD2 (6 bases). Germline-derived CDR1 and CDR2 are SEHNR and FQNEAQ (reference sequence). V was cut by 4 bases and J by 2 bases, with 18 bases left in between. The CDR3 is 16 residues long.

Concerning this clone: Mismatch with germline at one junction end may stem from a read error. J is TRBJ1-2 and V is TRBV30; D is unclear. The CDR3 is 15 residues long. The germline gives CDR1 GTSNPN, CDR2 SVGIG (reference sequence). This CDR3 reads CAWSRAVGMDRHRAF. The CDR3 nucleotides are TGTGCCTGGAGTCGCGCGGTCGGGATGGACCGTCATAGAGCCTTC.

CDR3 coding DNA: TGTGCCAGCAGCTTTTGGCAGGAAGCTTTCTTT. It specifies CASSFWQEAFF. The chain couples TRBV7-2 to TRBJ1-1; D not certain. This CDR3 region has 11 residues. Germline CDR1 and CDR2: SGHTA and FQGNSA. The V gene lost 3 bases and the J gene lost 8 bases, with 7 bases spanning the gap.

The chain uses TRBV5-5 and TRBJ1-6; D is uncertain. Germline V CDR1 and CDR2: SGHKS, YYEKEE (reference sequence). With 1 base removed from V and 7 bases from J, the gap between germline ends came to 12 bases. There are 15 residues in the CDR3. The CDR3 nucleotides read TGTGCCAGCAGCTTGTTCAGGCTGGAGAATTCACCCCTCCACTTT. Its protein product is CASSLFRLENSPLHF.

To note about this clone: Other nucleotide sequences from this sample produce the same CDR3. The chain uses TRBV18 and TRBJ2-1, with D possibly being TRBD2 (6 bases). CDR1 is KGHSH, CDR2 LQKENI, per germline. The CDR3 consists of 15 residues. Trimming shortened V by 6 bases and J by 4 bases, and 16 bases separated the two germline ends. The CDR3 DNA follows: TGTGCCAGCTCGCCCAGCGCGGGATCGTACAATGAGCAGTTCTTC. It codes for CASSPSAGSYNEQFF.

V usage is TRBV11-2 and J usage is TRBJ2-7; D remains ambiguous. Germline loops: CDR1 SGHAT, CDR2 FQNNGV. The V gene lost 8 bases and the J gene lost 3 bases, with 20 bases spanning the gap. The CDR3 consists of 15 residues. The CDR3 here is CASSVVQQRNYEQYF. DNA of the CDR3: TGTGCCAGCTCCGTGGTACAGCAAAGAAACTACGAGCAGTACTTC.

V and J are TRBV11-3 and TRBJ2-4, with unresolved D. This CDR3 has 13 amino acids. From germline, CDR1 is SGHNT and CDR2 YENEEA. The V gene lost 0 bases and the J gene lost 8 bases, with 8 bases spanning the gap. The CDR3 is CASSLDREDIQYF. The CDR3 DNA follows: TGTGCCAGCAGCTTAGATCGAGAGGACATTCAGTACTTC.

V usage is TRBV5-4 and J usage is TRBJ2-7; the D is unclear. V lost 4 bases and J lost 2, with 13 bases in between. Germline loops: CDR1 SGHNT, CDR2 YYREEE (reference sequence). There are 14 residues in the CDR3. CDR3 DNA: TGTGCCAGCAGCGGGAAGATAGGCCCCTACGAGCAGTACTTC. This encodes CASSGKIGPYEQYF.

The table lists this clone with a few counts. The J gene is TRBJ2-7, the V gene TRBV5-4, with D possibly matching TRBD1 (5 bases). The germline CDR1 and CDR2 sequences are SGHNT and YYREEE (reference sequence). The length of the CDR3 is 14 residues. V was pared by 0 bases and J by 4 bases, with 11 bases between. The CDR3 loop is CASSLEGRAYEQYF. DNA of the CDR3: TGTGCCAGCAGCTTGGAAGGCAGGGCGTACGAGCAGTACTTC.

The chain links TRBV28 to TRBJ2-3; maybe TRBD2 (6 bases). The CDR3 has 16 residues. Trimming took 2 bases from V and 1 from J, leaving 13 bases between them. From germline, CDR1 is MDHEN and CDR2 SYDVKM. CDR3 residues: CASSLSFGGRTDTQYF. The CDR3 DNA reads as TGTGCCAGCAGTTTAAGTTTCGGGGGACGCACAGATACGCAGTATTTT.

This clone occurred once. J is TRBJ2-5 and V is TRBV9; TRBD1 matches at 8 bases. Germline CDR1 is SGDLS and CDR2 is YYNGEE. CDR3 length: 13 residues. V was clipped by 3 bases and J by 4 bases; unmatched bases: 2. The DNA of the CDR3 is TGTGCCAGCAGCGGGACAGGGATAGAGACCCAGTACTTC. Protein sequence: CASSGTGIETQYF.

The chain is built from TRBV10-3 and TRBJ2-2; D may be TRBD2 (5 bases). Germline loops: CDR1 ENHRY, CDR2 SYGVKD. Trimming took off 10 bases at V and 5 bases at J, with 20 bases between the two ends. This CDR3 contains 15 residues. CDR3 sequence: CATLQALSGTGELFF. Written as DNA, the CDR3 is TGTGCCACTCTTCAGGCCCTATCGGGAACCGGGGAGCTGTTTTTT.

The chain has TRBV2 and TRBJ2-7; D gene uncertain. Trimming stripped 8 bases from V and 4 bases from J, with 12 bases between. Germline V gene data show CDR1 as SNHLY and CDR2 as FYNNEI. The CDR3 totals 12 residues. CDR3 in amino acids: CASGRNMYEQYF. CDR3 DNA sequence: TGTGCCAGCGGAAGGAATATGTACGAGCAGTACTTC.

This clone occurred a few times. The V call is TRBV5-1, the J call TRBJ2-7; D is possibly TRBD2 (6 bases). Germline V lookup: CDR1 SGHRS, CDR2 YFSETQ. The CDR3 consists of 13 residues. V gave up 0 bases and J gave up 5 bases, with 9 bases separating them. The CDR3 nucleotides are TGCGCCAGCAGCTTGGTGGGGGAGGACGAGCAGTACTTC. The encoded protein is CASSLVGEDEQYF.

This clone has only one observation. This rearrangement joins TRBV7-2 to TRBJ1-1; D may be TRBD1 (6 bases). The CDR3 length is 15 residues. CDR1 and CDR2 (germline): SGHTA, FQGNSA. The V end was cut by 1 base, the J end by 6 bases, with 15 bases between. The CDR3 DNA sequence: TGTGCCAGCAGCTTAGGGGCCCCAGAGGGGGCTGAAGCTTTCTTT. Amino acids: CASSLGAPEGAEAFF.

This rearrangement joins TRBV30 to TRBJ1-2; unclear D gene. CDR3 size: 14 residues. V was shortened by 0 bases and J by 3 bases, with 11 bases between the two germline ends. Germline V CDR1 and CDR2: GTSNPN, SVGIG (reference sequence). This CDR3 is CAWSVGLGYYGYTF. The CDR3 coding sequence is TGTGCCTGGAGTGTCGGCCTGGGCTACTATGGCTACACCTTC.

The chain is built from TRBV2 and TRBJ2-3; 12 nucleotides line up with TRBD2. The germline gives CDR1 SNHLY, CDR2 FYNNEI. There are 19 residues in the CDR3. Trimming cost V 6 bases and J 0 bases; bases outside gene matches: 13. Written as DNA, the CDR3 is TGTGCCAGCAGAGCATACCTAGCGGGGGGGACCTCTAGCACAGATACGCAGTATTTT. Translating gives CASRAYLAGGTSSTDTQYF.

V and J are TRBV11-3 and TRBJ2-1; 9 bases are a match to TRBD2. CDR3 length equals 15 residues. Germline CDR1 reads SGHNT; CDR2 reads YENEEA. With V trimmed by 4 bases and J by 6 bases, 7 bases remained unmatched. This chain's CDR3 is CASSSGSRGGNEQFF. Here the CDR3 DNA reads TGTGCCAGCAGCTCAGGATCGCGGGGGGGCAATGAGCAGTTCTTC. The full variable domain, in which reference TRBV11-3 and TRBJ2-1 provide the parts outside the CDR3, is EAGVVQSPRYKIIEKKQPVAFWCNPISGHNTLYWYLQNLGQGPELLIRYENEEAVDDSQLPKDRFSAERLKGVDSTLKIQPAELGDSAVYLCASSSGSRGGNEQFFGPGTRLTVL.

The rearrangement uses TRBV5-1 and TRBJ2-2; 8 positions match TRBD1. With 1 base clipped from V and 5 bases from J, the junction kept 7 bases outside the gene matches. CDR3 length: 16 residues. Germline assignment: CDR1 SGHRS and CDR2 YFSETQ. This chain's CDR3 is CASSLSGQGGTGELFF. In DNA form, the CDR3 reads TGCGCCAGCAGCTTGAGTGGACAGGGAGGAACCGGGGAGCTGTTTTTT.

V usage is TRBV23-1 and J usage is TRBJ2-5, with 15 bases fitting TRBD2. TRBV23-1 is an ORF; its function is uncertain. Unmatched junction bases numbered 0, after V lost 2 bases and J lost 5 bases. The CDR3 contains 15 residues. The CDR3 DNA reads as TGCGCCAGCAGTCAAGGGACTAGCGGGGGGGAGACCCAGTACTTC. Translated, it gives CASSQGTSGGETQYF.

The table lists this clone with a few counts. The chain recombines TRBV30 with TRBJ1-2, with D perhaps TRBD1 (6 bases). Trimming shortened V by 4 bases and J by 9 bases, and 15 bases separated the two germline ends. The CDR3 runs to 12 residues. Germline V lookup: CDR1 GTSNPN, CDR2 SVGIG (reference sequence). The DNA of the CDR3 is TGTGCCTGGACAACACAGGGCATTAGCTACACCTTC. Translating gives CAWTTQGISYTF.

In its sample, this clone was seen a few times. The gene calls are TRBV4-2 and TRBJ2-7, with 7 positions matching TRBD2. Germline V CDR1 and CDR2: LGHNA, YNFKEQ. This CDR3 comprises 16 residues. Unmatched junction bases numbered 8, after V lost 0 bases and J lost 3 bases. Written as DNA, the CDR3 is TGTGCCAGCAGCCAAGAAGCTAGCGGTAACTACTACGAGCAGTACTTC. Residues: CASSQEASGNYYEQYF.

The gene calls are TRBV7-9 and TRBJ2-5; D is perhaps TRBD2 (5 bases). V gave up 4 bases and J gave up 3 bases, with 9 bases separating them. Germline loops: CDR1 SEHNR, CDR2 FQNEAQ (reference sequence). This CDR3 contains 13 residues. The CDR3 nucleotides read TGTGCCAGCAGCTCCCCCGGGAAAGAGACCCAGTACTTC. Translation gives CASSSPGKETQYF.

CDR3 DNA: TGTGCCAGCAGCCCGACAGGGCACTACTCTGGAAACACCATATATTTT. Its translation: CASSPTGHYSGNTIYF. V and J are TRBV7-2 and TRBJ1-3; the match to TRBD1 covers 7 bases. Germline loops: CDR1 SGHTA, CDR2 FQGNSA. This CDR3 has 16 amino acids. V was pared by 5 bases and J by 0 bases, with 7 bases of the junction left unmatched.

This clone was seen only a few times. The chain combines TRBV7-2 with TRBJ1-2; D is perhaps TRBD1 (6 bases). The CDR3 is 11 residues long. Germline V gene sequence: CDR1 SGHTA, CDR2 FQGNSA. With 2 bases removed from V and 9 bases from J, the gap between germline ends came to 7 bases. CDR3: CASSLRDSYTF. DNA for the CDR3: TGTGCCAGCAGCTTACGGGACAGCTACACCTTC.

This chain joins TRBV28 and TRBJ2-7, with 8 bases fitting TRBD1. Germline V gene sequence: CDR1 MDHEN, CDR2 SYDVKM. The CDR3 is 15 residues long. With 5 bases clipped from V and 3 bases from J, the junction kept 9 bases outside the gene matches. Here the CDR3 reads CASSLSGTGLYEQYF. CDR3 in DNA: TGTGCCAGCAGTCTCTCCGGGACAGGACTCTACGAGCAGTACTTC. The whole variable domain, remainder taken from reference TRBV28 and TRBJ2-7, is DVKVTQSSRYLVKRTGEKVFLECVQDMDHENMFWYRQDPGLGLRLIYFSYDVKMKEKGDIPEGYSVSREKKERFSLILESASTNQTSMYLCASSLSGTGLYEQYFGPGTRLTVT.